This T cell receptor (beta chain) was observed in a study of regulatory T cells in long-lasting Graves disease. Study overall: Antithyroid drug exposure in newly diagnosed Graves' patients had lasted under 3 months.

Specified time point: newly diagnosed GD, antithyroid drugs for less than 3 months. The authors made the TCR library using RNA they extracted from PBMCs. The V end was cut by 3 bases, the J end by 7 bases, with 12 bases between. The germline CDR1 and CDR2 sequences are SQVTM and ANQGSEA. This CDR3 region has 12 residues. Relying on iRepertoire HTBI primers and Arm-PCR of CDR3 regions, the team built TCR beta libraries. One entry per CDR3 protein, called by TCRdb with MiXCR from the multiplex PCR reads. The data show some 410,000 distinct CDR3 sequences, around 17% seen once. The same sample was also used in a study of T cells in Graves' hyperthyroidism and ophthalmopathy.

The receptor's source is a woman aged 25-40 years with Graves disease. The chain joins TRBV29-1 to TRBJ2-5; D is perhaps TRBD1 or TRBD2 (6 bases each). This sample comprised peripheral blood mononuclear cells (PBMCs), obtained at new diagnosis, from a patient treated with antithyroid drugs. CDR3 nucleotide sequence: TGCAGCGTTGATAGGAAGGGGGGGACCCAGTACTTC. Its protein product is CSVDRKGGTQYF.